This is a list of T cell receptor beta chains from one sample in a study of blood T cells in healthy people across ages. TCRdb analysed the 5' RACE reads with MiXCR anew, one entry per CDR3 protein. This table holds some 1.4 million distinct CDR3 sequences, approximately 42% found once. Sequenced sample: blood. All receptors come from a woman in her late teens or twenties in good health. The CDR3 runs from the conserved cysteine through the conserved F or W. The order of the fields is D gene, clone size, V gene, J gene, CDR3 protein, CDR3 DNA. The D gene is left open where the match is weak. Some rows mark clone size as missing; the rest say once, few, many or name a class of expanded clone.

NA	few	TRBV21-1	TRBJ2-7	CASSNPADRAYYEQYF	TGTGCCAGCAGCAACCCAGCGGACAGGGCCTACTACGAGCAGTACTTC
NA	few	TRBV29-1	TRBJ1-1	CSAYRVENTEAFF	TGCAGCGCCTACAGGGTGGAGAACACTGAAGCTTTCTTT
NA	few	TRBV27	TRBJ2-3	CASSLEALSTDTQYF	TGTGCCAGCAGTTTAGAGGCACTCAGCACAGATACGCAGTATTTT
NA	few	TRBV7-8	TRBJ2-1	CASSLPGQVYNEQFF	TGTGCCAGTAGCTTGCCGGGACAAGTCTACAATGAGCAGTTCTTC
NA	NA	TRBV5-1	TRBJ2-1	CASSLSLGDNEQFF	TGCGCCAGCAGCTTGTCACTCGGAGACAATGAGCAGTTCTTC
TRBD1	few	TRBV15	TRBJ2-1	CATSRERQGGNEQFF	TGTGCCACCAGCAGAGAAAGACAGGGGGGCAATGAGCAGTTCTTC
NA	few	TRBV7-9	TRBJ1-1	CASSSGASSLGYTEAFF	TGTGCCAGCAGCTCCGGGGCCAGCTCGCTGGGGTACACTGAAGCTTTCTTT
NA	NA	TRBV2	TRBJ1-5	CASSSDNQPQHF	TGTGCCAGCAGTAGTGACAATCAGCCCCAGCATTTT
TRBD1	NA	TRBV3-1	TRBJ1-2	CASSVSGQGDLYGYTF	TGTGCCAGCAGCGTGTCGGGACAGGGGGACCTCTATGGCTACACCTTC
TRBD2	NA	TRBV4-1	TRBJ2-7	CASSRESSGGTSYEQYF	TGCGCCAGCAGCCGGGAATCTAGCGGGGGGACCTCCTACGAGCAGTACTTC
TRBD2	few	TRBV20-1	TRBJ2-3	CSQTSGGARDTQYF	TGCAGCCAGACTAGCGGGGGGGCAAGAGATACGCAGTATTTT
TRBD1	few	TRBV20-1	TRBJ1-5	CSAEEDRGGQPQHF	TGCAGTGCTGAGGAGGACAGGGGTGGTCAGCCCCAGCATTTT
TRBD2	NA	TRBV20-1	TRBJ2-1	CSATGTSGRTYNEQFF	TGCAGCGCTACGGGGACTAGCGGGAGAACTTACAATGAGCAGTTCTTC
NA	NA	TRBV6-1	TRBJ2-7	CASSVLLREQYF	TGTGCCAGCAGTGTTCTCCTTCGCGAGCAGTACTTC
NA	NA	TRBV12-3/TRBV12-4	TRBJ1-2	CASRVVPLGYTF	TGTGCCAGCAGGGTGGTCCCGTTAGGCTACACCTTC
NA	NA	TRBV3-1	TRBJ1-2	CASSRSGTPNYGYTF	TGTGCCAGCAGCCGCTCCGGGACTCCAAACTATGGCTACACCTTC
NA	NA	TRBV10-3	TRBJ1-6	CAISDPDTEGNSPLHF	TGTGCCATCAGTGATCCGGACACGGAAGGTAATTCACCCCTCCACTTT
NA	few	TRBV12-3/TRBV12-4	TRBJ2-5	CASTPPGQETQYF	TGTGCCAGCACCCCCCCCGGCCAAGAGACCCAGTACTTC
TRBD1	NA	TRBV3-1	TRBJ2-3	CASTLEPGQSTDTQFF	TGTGCCAGCACCCTAGAGCCGGGACAGAGCACAGATACGCAGTTTTTT
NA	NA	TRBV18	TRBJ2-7	CASSPQPGGSYEQYF	TGTGCCAGCTCACCACAGCCGGGTGGCTCCTACGAGCAGTACTTC
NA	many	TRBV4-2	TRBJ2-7	CASSQARGPYEQYF	TGTGCCAGCAGCCAAGCCAGGGGTCCCTACGAGCAGTACTTC
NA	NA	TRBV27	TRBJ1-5	CASSLRGLAFQPQHF	TGTGCCAGCAGTTTAAGGGGATTGGCGTTTCAGCCCCAGCATTTT
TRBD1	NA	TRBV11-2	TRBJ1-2	CASSKGLYQGAYYGYTF	TGTGCCAGCAGCAAGGGGCTATACCAGGGGGCGTACTATGGCTACACCTTC
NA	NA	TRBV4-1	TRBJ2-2	CASSQVRGATTGELFF	TGCGCCAGCAGCCAAGTCAGGGGGGCGACCACCGGGGAGCTGTTTTTT
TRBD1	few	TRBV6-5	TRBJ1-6	CASSYPTTGVGNSPLHF	TGTGCCAGCAGTTACCCTACCACAGGGGTTGGTAATTCACCCCTCCACTTT
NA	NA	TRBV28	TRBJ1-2	CASGGGHGYTF	TGTGCCAGCGGGGGGGGGCATGGCTACACCTTC
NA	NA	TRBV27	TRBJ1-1	CANSNTGTEAFF	TGTGCCAACAGTAACACAGGGACTGAAGCTTTCTTT
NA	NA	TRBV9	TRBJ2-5	CASSPPAAFDFNEQYF	TGTGCCAGCAGCCCCCCGGCGGCTTTCGACTTCAATGAGCAGTACTTC
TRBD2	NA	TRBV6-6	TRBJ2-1	CASSSLAGGVYEQFF	TGTGCCAGCAGCTCCCTCGCGGGGGGGGTGTATGAGCAGTTCTTC
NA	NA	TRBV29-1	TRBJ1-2	CSVEDGQGYGYTF	TGCAGCGTTGAAGATGGGCAGGGCTATGGCTACACCTTC
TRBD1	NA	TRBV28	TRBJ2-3	CASRKGDRKTSTDTQYF	TGTGCCAGCAGAAAAGGGGACAGAAAAACTAGCACAGATACGCAGTATTTT
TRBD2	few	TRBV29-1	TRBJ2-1	CSVGLLAGENEQFF	TGCAGCGTTGGTCTTCTAGCGGGAGAGAATGAGCAGTTCTTC
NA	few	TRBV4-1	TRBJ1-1	CASSQEVGQLNTEAFF	TGCGCCAGCAGCCAAGAAGTGGGCCAGCTGAACACTGAAGCTTTCTTT
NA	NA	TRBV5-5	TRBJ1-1	CASSPREGIGTEAFF	TGTGCCAGCAGCCCCCGCGAGGGGATAGGCACTGAAGCTTTCTTT
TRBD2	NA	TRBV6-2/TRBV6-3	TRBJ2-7	CASSYRLTSGRYEQYF	TGTGCCAGCAGTTACAGGTTGACTAGCGGACGGTACGAGCAGTACTTC
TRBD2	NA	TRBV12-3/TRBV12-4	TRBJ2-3	CASSFLTSGGVPPDTQYF	TGTGCCAGCAGTTTCTTGACTAGCGGGGGGGTCCCGCCAGATACGCAGTATTTT
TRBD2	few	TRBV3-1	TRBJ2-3	CASSQATSGSTDTQYF	TGTGCCAGCAGCCAGGCTACTAGCGGGAGCACAGATACGCAGTATTTT
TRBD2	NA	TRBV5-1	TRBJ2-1	CASSLGPSGVFEQFF	TGCGCCAGCAGCTTGGGTCCTAGCGGGGTATTCGAGCAGTTCTTC
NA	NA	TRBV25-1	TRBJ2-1	CASVDRAGGNEQFF	TGTGCCAGTGTAGACAGGGCAGGGGGGAATGAGCAGTTCTTC
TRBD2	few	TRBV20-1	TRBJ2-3	CSASIAGGTDTQYF	TGCAGTGCTAGTATAGCGGGGGGGACAGATACGCAGTATTTT
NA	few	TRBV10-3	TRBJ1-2	CAISESSSPNYGYTF	TGTGCCATCAGTGAGTCTTCCAGTCCTAACTATGGCTACACCTTC
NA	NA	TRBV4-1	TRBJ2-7	CASSQDPGLTYEQYF	TGCGCCAGCAGCCAAGACCCGGGATTGACCTACGAGCAGTACTTC
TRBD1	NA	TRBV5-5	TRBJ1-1	CASSYLPTGRWAEAFF	TGTGCCAGCAGCTATTTACCGACAGGGCGGTGGGCTGAAGCTTTCTTT
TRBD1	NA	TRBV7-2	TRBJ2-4	CASSTRQGPGKNIQYF	TGTGCCAGCAGCACTCGACAGGGGCCGGGCAAAAACATTCAGTACTTC
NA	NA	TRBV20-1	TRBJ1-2	CSAPSGGADGYTF	TGCAGTGCCCCGTCCGGGGGGGCAGATGGCTACACCTTC
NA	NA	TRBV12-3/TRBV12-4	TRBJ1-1	CAGSRGANTGAFF	TGTGCCGGCAGTCGAGGTGCGAACACTGGAGCTTTCTTT
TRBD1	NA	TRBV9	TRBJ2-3	CASSVVGQGDTQYF	TGTGCCAGCAGCGTAGTGGGACAGGGGGATACGCAGTATTTT
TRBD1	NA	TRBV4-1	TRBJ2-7	CASSHLRTGCFYEQYF	TGCGCCAGCAGCCATCTCCGGACAGGGTGTTTCTACGAGCAGTACTTC
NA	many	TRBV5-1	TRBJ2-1	CASSLAASVYNEQFF	TGCGCCAGCAGCTTGGCGGCTAGCGTCTACAATGAGCAGTTCTTC
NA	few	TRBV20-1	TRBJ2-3	CSVRDGTSTDTQYF	TGCAGTGTCAGAGATGGGACTAGCACAGATACGCAGTATTTT
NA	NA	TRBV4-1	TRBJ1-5	CASSQYDSPDQPQHF	TGCGCCAGCAGCCAATACGACAGCCCCGATCAGCCCCAGCATTTT
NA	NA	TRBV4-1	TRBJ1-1	CASSQGRQMSTEAFF	TGCGCCAGCAGCCAAGGCAGACAGATGAGCACTGAAGCTTTCTTT
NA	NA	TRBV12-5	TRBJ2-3	CASGGPRGPDTQYF	TGTGCTAGTGGCGGCCCGCGGGGGCCAGATACGCAGTATTTT